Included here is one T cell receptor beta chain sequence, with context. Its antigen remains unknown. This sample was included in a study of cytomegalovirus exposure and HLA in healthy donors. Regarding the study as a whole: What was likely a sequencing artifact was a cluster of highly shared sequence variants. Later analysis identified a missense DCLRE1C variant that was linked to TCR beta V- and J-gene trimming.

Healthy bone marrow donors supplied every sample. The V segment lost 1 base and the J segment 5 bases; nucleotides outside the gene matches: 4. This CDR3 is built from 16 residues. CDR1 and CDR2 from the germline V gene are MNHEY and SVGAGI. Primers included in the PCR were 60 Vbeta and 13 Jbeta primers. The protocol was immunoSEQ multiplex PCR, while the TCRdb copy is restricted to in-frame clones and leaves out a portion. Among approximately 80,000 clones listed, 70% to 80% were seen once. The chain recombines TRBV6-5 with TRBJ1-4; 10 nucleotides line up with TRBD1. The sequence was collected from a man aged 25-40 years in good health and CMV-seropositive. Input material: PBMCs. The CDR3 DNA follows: TGTGCCAGCAGTTACTGGGGACAGGGGCCGAATGAAAAACTGTTTTTT. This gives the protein CASSYWGQGPNEKLFF.